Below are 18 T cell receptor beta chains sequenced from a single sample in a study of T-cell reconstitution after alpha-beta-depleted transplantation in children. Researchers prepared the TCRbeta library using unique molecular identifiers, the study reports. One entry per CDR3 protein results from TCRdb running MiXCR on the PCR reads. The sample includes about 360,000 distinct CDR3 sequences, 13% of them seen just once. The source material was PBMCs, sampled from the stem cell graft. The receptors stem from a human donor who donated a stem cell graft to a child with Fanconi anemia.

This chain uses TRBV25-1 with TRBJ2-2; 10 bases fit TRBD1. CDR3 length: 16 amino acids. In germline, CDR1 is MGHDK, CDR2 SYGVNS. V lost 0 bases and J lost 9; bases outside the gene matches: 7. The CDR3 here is CASSEYGGQGVRELFF. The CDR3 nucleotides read TGTGCCAGCAGTGAATATGGAGGACAGGGGGTGCGGGAGCTGTTTTTT.

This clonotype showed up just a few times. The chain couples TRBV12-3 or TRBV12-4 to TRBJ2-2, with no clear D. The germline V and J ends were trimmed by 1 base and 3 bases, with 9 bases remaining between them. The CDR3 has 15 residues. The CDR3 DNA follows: TGTGCCAGCAGTTTAGGTCGCGGTTACACCGGGGAGCTGTTTTTT. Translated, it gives CASSLGRGYTGELFF.

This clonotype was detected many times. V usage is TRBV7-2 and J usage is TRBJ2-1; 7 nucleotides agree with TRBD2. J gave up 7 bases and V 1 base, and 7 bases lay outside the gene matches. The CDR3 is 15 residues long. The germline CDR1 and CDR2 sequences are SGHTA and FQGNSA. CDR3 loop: CASSLVGTTLNEQFF. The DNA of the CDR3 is TGTGCCAGCAGCTTAGTCGGGACTACCTTGAATGAGCAGTTCTTC. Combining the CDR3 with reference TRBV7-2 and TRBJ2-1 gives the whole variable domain GAGVSQSPSNKVTEKGKDVELRCDPISGHTALYWYRQSLGQGLEFLIYFQGNSAPDKSGLPSDRFSAERTGGSVSTLTIQRTQQEDSAVYLCASSLVGTTLNEQFFGPGTRLTVL.

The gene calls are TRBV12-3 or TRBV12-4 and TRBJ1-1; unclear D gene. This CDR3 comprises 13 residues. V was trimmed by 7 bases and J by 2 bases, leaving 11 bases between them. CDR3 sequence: CASISELNTEAFF. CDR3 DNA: TGTGCCAGCATTTCCGAGTTAAACACTGAAGCTTTCTTT.

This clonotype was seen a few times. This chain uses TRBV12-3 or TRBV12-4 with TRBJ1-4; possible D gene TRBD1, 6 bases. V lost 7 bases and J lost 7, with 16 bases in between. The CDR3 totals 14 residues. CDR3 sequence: CASIATGSAEKLFF. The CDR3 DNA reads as TGTGCCAGCATCGCTACAGGGTCGGCTGAAAAACTGTTTTTT.

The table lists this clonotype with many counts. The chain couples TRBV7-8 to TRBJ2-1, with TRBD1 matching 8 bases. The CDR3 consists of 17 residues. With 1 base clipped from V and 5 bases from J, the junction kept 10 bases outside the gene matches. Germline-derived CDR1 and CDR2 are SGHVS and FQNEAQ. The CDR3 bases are TGTGCCAGCAGCTTAGTCCTGGGGGACAGGAGAGACAATGAGCAGTTCTTC. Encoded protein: CASSLVLGDRRDNEQFF.

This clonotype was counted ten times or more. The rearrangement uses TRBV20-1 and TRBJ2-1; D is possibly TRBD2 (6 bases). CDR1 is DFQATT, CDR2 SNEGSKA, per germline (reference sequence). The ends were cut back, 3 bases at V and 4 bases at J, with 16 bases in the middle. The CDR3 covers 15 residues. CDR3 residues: CSASSPRGRYNEQFF. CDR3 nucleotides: TGCAGTGCTAGCTCACCTCGGGGGAGATACAATGAGCAGTTCTTC.

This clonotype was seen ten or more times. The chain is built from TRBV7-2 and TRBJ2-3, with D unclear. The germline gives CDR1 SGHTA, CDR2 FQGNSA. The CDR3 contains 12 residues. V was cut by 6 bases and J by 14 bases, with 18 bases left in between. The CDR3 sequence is CASSIDDRDRYF. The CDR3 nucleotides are TGTGCCAGCAGTATAGACGACCGAGACCGGTATTTT.

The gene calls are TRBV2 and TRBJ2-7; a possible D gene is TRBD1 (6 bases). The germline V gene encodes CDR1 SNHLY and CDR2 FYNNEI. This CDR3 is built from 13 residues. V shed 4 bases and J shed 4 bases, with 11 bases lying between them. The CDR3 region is CASSVRGKYEQYF. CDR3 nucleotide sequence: TGTGCCAGCAGTGTGAGGGGGAAATACGAGCAGTACTTC.

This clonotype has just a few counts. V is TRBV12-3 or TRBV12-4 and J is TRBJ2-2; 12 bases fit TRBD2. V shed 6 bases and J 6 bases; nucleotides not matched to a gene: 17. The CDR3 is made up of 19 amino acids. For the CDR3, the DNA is TGTGCCAGCAGCCATGGGACACTAGCGGGGGGTAGGGTCCCCGGGGAGCTGTTTTTT. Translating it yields CASSHGTLAGGRVPGELFF.

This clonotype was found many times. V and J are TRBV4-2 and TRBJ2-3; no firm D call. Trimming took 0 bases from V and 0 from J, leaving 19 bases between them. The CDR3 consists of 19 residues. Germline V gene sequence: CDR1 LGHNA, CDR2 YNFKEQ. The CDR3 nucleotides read TGTGCCAGCAGCCAAGATCTCATAAGAGCTAGTGGCAGCACAGATACGCAGTATTTT. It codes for CASSQDLIRASGSTDTQYF.

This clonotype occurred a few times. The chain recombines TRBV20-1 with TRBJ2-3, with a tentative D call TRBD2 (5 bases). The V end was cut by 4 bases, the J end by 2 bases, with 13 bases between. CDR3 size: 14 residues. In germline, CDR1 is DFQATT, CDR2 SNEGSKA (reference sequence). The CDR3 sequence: CSATPPGYTDTQYF. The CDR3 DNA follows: TGCAGTGCTACTCCGCCGGGGTACACAGATACGCAGTATTTT.

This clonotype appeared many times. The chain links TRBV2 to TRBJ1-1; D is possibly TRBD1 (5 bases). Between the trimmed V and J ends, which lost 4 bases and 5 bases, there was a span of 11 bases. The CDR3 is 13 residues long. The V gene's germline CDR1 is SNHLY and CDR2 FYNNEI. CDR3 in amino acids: CASSGAEGTEAFF. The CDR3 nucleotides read TGTGCCAGCAGTGGGGCAGAGGGGACTGAAGCTTTCTTT. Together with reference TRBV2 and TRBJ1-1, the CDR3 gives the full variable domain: EPEVTQTPSHQVTQMGQEVILRCVPISNHLYFYWYRQILGQKVEFLVSFYNNEISEKSEIFDDQFSVERPDGSNFTLKIRSTKLEDSAMYFCASSGAEGTEAFFGQGTRLTVV.

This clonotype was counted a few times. CDR3 sequence: CASSSTHRVTDTQYF. The CDR3 DNA sequence: TGTGCCAGCAGCTCCACGCACAGGGTAACAGATACGCAGTATTTT. The J gene is TRBJ2-3, the V gene TRBV7-9; a weak D match, TRBD1 (6 bases). Trimming took off 4 bases at V and 3 bases at J, with 14 bases between the two ends. The germline gives CDR1 SEHNR, CDR2 FQNEAQ (reference sequence). The CDR3 extends over 15 amino acids.

This chain's CDR3 is CASSLFGPTGELFF. The CDR3 region has the DNA TGTGCCAGCAGCTTGTTTGGGCCCACCGGGGAGCTGTTTTTT. This chain joins TRBV5-6 and TRBJ2-2; D is unresolved. The CDR3 extends over 14 amino acids. Trimming stripped 1 base from V and 4 bases from J, with 8 bases between. Germline-derived CDR1 and CDR2 are SGHDT and YYEEEE.

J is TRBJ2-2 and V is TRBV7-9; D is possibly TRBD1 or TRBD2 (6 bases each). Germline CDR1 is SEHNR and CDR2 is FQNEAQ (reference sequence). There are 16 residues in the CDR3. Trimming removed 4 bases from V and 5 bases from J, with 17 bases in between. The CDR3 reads CASSSTNRGRTGELFF. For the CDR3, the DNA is TGTGCCAGCAGCTCCACCAACCGGGGGCGGACCGGGGAGCTGTTTTTT.

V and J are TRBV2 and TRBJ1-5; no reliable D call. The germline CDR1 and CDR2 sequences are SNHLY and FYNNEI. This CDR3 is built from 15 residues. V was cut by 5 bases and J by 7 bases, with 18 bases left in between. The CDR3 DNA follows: TGTGCCAGCAGTTTGGGCGGGGTTCGGTTACAGCCCCAGCATTTT. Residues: CASSLGGVRLQPQHF.

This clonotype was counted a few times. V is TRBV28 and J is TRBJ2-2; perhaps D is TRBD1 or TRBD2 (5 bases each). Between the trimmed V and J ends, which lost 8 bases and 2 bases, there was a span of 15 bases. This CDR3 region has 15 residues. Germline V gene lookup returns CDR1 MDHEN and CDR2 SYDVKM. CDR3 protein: CASLGGDLNTGELFF. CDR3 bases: TGTGCCAGCCTCGGTGGGGACCTTAACACCGGGGAGCTGTTTTTT.